This T cell receptor beta chain derives from a study of T cell repertoires in cytomegalovirus infection. Across the whole study: Public TCR beta signatures indicated both CMV infection and matching HLA type. Points from the study as a whole: Dominating the ex vivo response were TCR beta clonotypes that were CMV-specific and HLA-C-restricted. CMV carriers having the relevant HLA were flagged by cumulative public TCR beta family frequency.

This clonotype appeared many times. Its target is unknown. TCRdb re-called the reads through MiXCR, storing one row per CDR3 protein. The sample carries around 740,000 distinct CDR3 sequences, 35% recorded once. The sequenced sample consisted of PBMCs. The clonotype originates from a human donor in good health (CMV status not recorded). Some clones in this sample may be carry-over from other donors' samples.

This chain's CDR3 is CAISPGADTQYF. The DNA for the CDR3 is TGTGCCATCAGCCCGGGGGCAGATACGCAGTATTTT. The V gene is TRBV10-3, the J gene TRBJ2-3; D perhaps matches TRBD2 (6 bases). The CDR3 totals 12 residues. Trimming left V 6 bases short and J 4 bases short, with 8 bases between. CDR1 is ENHRY and CDR2 is SYGVKD in the germline V gene.